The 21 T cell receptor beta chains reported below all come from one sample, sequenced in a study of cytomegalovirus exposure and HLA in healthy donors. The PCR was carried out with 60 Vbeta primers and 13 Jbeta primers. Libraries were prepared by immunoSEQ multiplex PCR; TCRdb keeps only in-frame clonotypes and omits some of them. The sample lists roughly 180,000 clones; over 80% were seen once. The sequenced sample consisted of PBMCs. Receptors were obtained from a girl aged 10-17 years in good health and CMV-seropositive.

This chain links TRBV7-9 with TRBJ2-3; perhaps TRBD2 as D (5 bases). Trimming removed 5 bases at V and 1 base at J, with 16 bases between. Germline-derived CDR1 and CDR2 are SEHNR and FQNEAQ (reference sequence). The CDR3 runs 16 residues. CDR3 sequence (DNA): TGTGCCAGCAGCCCCCTCGCGGGCAGGCGCACAGATACGCAGTATTTT. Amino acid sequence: CASSPLAGRRTDTQYF.

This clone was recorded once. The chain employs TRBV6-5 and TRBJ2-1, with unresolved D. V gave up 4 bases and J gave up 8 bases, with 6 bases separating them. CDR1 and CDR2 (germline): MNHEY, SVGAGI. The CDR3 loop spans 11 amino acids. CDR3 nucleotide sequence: TGTGCCAGCAGTTCCCTCTATGAGCAGTTCTTC. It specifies CASSSLYEQFF.

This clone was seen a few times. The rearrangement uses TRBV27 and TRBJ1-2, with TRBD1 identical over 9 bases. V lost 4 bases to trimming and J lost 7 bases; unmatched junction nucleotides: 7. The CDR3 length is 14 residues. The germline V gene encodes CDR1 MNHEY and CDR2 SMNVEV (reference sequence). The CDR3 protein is CASSSDRGLGGYTF. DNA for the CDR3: TGTGCCAGCAGTTCGGACAGGGGCCTGGGTGGCTACACCTTC.

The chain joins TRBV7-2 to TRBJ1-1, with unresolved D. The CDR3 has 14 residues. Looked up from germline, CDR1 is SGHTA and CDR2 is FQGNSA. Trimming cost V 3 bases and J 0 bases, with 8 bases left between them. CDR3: CASSLGSLNTEAFF. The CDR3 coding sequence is TGTGCCAGCAGCTTGGGCAGCCTGAACACTGAAGCTTTCTTT.

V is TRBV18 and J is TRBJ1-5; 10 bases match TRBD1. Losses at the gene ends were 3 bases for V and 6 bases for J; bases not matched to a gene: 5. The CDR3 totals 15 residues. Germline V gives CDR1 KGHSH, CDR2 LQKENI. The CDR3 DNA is TGTGCCAGCTCACCTTACGACAGGGGGCTTCAGCCCCAGCATTTT. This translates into CASSPYDRGLQPQHF.

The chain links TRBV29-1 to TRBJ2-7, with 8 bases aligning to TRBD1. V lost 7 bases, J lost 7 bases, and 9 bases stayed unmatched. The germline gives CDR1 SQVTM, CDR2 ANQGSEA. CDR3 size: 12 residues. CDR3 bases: TGCAGCGCTGGGGACAGGCTGGGGGAGCAGTACTTC. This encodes CSAGDRLGEQYF.

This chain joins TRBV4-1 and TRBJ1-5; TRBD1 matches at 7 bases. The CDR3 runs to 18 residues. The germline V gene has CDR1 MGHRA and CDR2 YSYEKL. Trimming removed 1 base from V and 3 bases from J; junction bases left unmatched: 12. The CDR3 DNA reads TGCGCCAGCAGCCAAGCTCAAGACAGGGCCTTCCTCAATCAGCCCCAGCATTTT. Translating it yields CASSQAQDRAFLNQPQHF.

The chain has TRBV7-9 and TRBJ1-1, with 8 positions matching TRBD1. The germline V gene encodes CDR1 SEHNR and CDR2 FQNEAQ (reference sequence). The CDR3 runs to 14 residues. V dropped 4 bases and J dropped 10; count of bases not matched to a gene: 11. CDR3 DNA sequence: TGTGCCAGCAGCTCCTCCGACAGGGGAGGAGGAGCTTTCTTT. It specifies CASSSSDRGGGAFF.

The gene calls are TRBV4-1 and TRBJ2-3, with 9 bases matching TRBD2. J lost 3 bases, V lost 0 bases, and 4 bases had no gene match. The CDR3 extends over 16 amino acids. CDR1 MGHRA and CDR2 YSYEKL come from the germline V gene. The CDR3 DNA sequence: TGCGCCAGCAGCCAAGAGGCAGCGGGAGGAACAGATACGCAGTATTTT. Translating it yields CASSQEAAGGTDTQYF.

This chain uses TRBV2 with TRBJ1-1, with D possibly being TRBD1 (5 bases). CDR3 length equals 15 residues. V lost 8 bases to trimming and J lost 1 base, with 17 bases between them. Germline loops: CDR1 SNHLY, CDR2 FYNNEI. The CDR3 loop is CASLTRRQRNTEAFF. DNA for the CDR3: TGTGCCAGCCTCACCCGCAGACAGCGGAACACTGAAGCTTTCTTT.

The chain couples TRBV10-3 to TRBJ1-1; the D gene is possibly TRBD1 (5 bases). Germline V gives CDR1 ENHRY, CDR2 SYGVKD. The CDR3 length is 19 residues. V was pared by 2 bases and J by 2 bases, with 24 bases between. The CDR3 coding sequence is TGTGCCATCAGTGAGCCGTTTCCCCGGGGGGTAGGGATAAACACTGAAGCTTTCTTT. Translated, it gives CAISEPFPRGVGINTEAFF.

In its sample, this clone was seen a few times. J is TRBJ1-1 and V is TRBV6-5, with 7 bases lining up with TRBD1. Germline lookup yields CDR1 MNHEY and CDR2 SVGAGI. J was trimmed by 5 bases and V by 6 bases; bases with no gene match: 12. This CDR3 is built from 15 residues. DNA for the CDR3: TGTGCCAGCAGCTCGACAGGGACCTTGTTTACTGAAGCTTTCTTT. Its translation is CASSSTGTLFTEAFF.

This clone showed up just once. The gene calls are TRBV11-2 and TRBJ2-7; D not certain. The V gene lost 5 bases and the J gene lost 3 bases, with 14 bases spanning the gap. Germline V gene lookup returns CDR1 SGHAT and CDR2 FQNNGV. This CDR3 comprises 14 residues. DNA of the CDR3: TGTGCCAGCAGCCCACCTGGGCTGTACTACGAGCAGTACTTC. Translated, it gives CASSPPGLYYEQYF.

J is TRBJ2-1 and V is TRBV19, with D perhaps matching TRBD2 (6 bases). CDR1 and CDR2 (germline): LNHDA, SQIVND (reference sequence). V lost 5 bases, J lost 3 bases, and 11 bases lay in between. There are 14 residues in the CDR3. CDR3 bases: TGTGCCAGTAGTGGCCGGGAGTTCTACAATGAGCAGTTCTTC. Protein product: CASSGREFYNEQFF. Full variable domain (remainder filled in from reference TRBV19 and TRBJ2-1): DGGITQSPKYLFRKEGQNVTLSCEQNLNHDAMYWYRQDPGQGLRLIYYSQIVNDFQKGDIAEGYSVSREKKESFPLTVTSAQKNPTAFYLCASSGREFYNEQFFGPGTRLTVL.

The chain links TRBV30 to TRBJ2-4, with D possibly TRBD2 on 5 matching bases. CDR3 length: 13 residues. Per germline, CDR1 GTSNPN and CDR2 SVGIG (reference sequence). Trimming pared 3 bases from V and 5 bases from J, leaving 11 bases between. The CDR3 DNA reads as TGTGCCTGGAGAAGCTCCGGGGAAAACATTCAGTACTTC. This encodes CAWRSSGENIQYF.

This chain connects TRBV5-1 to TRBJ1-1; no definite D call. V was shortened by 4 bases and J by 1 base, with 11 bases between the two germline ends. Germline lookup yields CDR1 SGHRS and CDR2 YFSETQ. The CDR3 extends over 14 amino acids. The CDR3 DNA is TGCGCCAGCAGCCCGGTCACCGAGAACACTGAAGCTTTCTTT. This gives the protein CASSPVTENTEAFF. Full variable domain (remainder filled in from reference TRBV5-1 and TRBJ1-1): KAGVTQTPRYLIKTRGQQVTLSCSPISGHRSVSWYQQTPGQGLQFLFEYFSETQRNKGNFPGRFSGRQFSNSRSEMNVSTLELGDSALYLCASSPVTENTEAFFGQGTRLTVV.

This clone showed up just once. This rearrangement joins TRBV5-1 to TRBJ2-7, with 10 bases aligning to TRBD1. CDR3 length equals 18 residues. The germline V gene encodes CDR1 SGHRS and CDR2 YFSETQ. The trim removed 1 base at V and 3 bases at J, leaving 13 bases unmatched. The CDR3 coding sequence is TGCGCCAGCAGCTTGAGACAGGGGGCTACATACAACCTCTACGAGCAGTACTTC. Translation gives CASSLRQGATYNLYEQYF.

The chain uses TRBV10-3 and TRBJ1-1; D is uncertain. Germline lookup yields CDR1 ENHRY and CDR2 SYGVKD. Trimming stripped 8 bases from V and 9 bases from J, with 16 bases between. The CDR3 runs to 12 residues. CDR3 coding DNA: TGTGCCATCGTCCGAGCCGTGATGAAAGCTTTCTTT. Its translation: CAIVRAVMKAFF.

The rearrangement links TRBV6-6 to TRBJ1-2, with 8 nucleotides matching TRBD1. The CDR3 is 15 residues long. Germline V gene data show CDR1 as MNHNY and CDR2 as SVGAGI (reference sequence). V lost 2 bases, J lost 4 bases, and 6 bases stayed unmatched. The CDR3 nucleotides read TGTGCCAGCAGTTACGCTGGACAGGGTGGCTATGGCTACACCTTC. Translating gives CASSYAGQGGYGYTF.

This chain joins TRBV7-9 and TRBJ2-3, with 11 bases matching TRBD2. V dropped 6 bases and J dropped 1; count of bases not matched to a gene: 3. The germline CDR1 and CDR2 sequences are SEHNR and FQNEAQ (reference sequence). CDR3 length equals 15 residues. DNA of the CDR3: TGTGCCAGCAGACTAGCGGGGGCCCGCACAGATACGCAGTATTTT. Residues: CASRLAGARTDTQYF.

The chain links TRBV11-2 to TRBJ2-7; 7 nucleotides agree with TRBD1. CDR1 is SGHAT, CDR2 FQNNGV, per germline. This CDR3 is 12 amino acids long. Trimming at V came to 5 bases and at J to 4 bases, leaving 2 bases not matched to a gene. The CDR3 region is CASSRQGYEQYF. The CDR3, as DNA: TGTGCCAGCAGCCGACAGGGTTACGAGCAGTACTTC.